The 32 T cell receptor beta chains presented below share a single source sample, sequenced in a study of T cells in localized non-small cell lung cancer. Sequenced by immunoSEQ multiplex PCR; TCRdb stores in-frame clones only, minus some. This table has about 1,400 clones, 36% appearing once. The sequencing here drew on normal lung tissue next to the tumor, taken before any cancer treatment. All receptors come from a woman aged 35-75 years with stage I squamous cell lung carcinoma.

The DNA of the CDR3 is TGCAGCGGCGCTAGCGGGGGTACAGATACGCAGTATTTT. Translation gives CSGASGGTDTQYF. The J gene is TRBJ2-3, the V gene TRBV29-1; 10 bases agree with TRBD2. Trimming cost V 7 bases and J 3 bases; bases outside gene matches: 4. Germline V gives CDR1 SQVTM, CDR2 ANQGSEA. CDR3 length: 13 amino acids.

V and J are TRBV14 and TRBJ1-2, with 8 bases matching TRBD1. Germline assignment: CDR1 SGHDN and CDR2 FVKESK. Trimming removed 3 bases from V and 7 bases from J; junction bases left unmatched: 10. CDR3 length: 15 amino acids. The CDR3 nucleotides read TGTGCCAGCAGCCACCCCGGACAGGGTTCATCTGGCTACACCTTC. Its translation is CASSHPGQGSSGYTF. The full variable domain, its missing parts supplied by reference TRBV14 and TRBJ1-2, is EAGVTQFPSHSVIEKGQTVTLRCDPISGHDNLYWYRRVMGKEIKFLLHFVKESKQDESGMPNNRFLAERTGGTYSTLKVQPAELEDSGVYFCASSHPGQGSSGYTFGSGTRLTVV.

This clone was observed a single time. The V and J genes are TRBV29-1 and TRBJ1-1; D remains ambiguous. The CDR3 spans 13 residues. The V end lost 7 bases, the J end lost 3 bases, and 15 bases lay between the germline ends. CDR1 is SQVTM, CDR2 ANQGSEA, per germline. The CDR3 region is CSAKTSPDTEAFF. The CDR3 DNA reads TGCAGCGCTAAGACGTCTCCGGACACTGAAGCTTTCTTT.

This clone is labeled medium-sized. The chain uses TRBV7-1 and TRBJ2-5; D might be TRBD1 (7 bases). TRBV7-1 is known as an ORF, though its function is uncertain. The V end lost 5 bases, the J end lost 2 bases, and 15 bases lay between the germline ends. The length of the CDR3 is 15 residues. The DNA of the CDR3 is TGTGCCAGCAGCGCGGGACAGCGCCTGCAAGAGACCCAGTACTTC. It encodes CASSAGQRLQETQYF.

This clone was detected a few times. The CDR3 region has the DNA TGCGCCAGCAGCTGGACAGGGGTAGAGACCCAGTACTTC. Translation: CASSWTGVETQYF. This rearrangement joins TRBV4-1 to TRBJ2-5; TRBD1 matches 9 bases. Trimming cost V 5 bases and J 4 bases; bases outside gene matches: 2. The germline CDR1 and CDR2 sequences are MGHRA and YSYEKL. The CDR3 length is 13 residues.

This clone was counted between two and nine times. The chain uses TRBV11-3 and TRBJ2-3, with 11 nucleotides matching TRBD2. The CDR3 length is 16 residues. With V trimmed by 5 bases and J by 1 base, 5 bases remained unmatched. Germline V gene data show CDR1 as SGHNT and CDR2 as YENEEA. The CDR3, as DNA: TGTGCCAGCAGCAAACTAGCGGGGGCAGGCACAGATACGCAGTATTTT. Protein: CASSKLAGAGTDTQYF.

This clone has a single count. One end of the junction does not line up with germline, which may come from a read error. CDR3: CASSLQGSLPSGIF. CDR3 coding DNA: TGTGCCAGCTCACTACAGGGTAGTCTCCCCTCCGGGATTTTT. The chain uses TRBV18 and TRBJ1-4, with a possible D match to TRBD1 (6 bases). The germline V gene encodes CDR1 KGHSH and CDR2 LQKENI. This CDR3 is built from 14 residues.

This clone was detected only a few times. CDR3 nucleotides: TGTGCCAGTAGTAATAAGGAGAAAGGCAATCAGCCCCAGCATTTT. Protein sequence: CASSNKEKGNQPQHF. This rearrangement joins TRBV19 to TRBJ1-5; D is undetermined. This CDR3 region has 15 residues. Germline V gene sequence: CDR1 LNHDA, CDR2 SQIVND (reference sequence). V lost 4 bases, J lost 2 bases, and 12 bases lay in between.

V gene TRBV11-3 combines with J gene TRBJ1-6, with D maybe TRBD1 (5 bases). V dropped 1 base and J dropped 5 bases, with 15 bases sitting between them. Germline CDR1 reads SGHNT; CDR2 reads YENEEA. The CDR3 covers 17 residues. The chain's CDR3 is CASSLVPTAQNNSPLHF. The CDR3 DNA reads TGTGCCAGCAGCTTAGTCCCGACAGCGCAAAATAATTCACCCCTCCACTTT.

DNA for the CDR3: TGTGCCAGTAGTATGTTTAAGCGACAGGGGGTAAAGTCGCCCCAGCATTTT. It is translated as CASSMFKRQGVKSPQHF. This chain joins TRBV19 and TRBJ1-5, with 9 bases matching TRBD1. There are 17 residues in the CDR3. Germline values: CDR1 LNHDA, CDR2 SQIVND (reference sequence). J gave up 9 bases and V 3 bases, and 15 bases lay outside the gene matches.

The chain joins TRBV15 to TRBJ1-4; TRBD1 matches 10 bases. CDR1 and CDR2 (germline): LNHNV, YYDKDF (reference sequence). V lost 7 bases, J lost 7 bases, and 6 bases stayed unmatched. The CDR3 contains 14 residues. The CDR3 region has the DNA TGTGCCACCACCTTGGACAGGGGGTTTGAAAAACTGTTTTTT. It codes for CATTLDRGFEKLFF.

This clone showed up just a few times. The chain carries TRBV27 and TRBJ2-7; D uncertain. The V end lost 1 base, the J end lost 2 bases, and 12 bases lay between the germline ends. The CDR3 is 15 amino acids. Germline lookup yields CDR1 MNHEY and CDR2 SMNVEV (reference sequence). DNA for the CDR3: TGTGCCAGCAGTTTATTGGGTGAGAGAGCCTACGAGCAGTACTTC. Encoded protein: CASSLLGERAYEQYF.

The gene calls are TRBV29-1 and TRBJ2-1; D gene uncertain. Trimming left V 7 bases short and J 10 bases short, with 23 bases between. The CDR3 sequence is 14 residues long. From germline, CDR1 is SQVTM and CDR2 ANQGSEA. The CDR3 region is CSAIVQTQTWEQFF. CDR3 DNA: TGCAGCGCGATCGTACAGACCCAAACGTGGGAGCAGTTCTTC.

The V and J genes are TRBV6-8 and TRBJ2-2; 10 bases match TRBD2. The CDR3 totals 15 residues. V was clipped by 6 bases and J by 6 bases; unmatched bases: 7. Germline assignment: CDR1 MNHGY and CDR2 SAAAGT. In DNA, the CDR3 is TGTGCCAGCAGGCCAGCGGGGGGGTCCTCCGGGGAGCTGTTTTTT. This gives the protein CASRPAGGSSGELFF.

V is TRBV19 and J is TRBJ1-5; D perhaps matches TRBD1 (6 bases). Germline V gene sequence: CDR1 LNHDA, CDR2 SQIVND (reference sequence). This CDR3 region has 13 residues. The V end lost 6 bases, the J end lost 6 bases, and 12 bases lay between the germline ends. CDR3 coding DNA: TGTGCCAGTAGCCCACAGGGCCTTCAGCCCCAGCATTTT. Protein sequence: CASSPQGLQPQHF.

The chain uses TRBV6-8 and TRBJ1-2; TRBD1 agrees at 8 bases. Germline V gives CDR1 MNHGY, CDR2 SAAAGT. The CDR3 is 14 residues long. V lost 5 bases, J lost 4 bases, and 6 bases stayed unmatched. Here the CDR3 reads CASSQGAAIYGYTF. CDR3 nucleotides: TGTGCCAGCAGTCAGGGGGCTGCTATCTATGGCTACACCTTC.

CDR3 sequence: CSARTGGETQYF. The DNA of the CDR3 is TGCAGCGCCAGGACAGGGGGAGAGACCCAGTACTTC. The chain carries TRBV29-1 and TRBJ2-5, with 10 bases identical to TRBD1. The CDR3 runs to 12 residues. Germline values: CDR1 SQVTM, CDR2 ANQGSEA. The ends lost 7 bases at V and 4 bases at J; junction bases unmatched: 3.

In its sample, this clone ranks as large (0.1 to 1%). The chain is built from TRBV11-3 and TRBJ2-5, with 7 bases lining up with TRBD2. The CDR3 is 14 residues long. Germline V gene sequence: CDR1 SGHNT, CDR2 YENEEA. V shed 7 bases, J shed 4 bases, and the junction held 9 bases outside the gene matches. In DNA, the CDR3 is TGTGCCAGCATGGGGGTGAGGGAGGGAGAGACCCAGTACTTC. It specifies CASMGVREGETQYF.

The chain recombines TRBV30 with TRBJ2-1, with a possible D match to TRBD2 (5 bases). V lost 4 bases and J lost 12, with 25 bases in between. The CDR3 sequence is 15 residues long. Germline values: CDR1 GTSNPN, CDR2 SVGIG (reference sequence). The CDR3 sequence: CAWMPSGGPLDGQFF. The CDR3 DNA reads TGTGCCTGGATGCCCTCAGGAGGACCCCTTGACGGGCAGTTCTTC.

V is TRBV19 and J is TRBJ2-2, with 8 positions matching TRBD2. The CDR3 covers 15 residues. V shed 5 bases and J 6 bases; nucleotides not matched to a gene: 8. Germline V gene sequence: CDR1 LNHDA, CDR2 SQIVND (reference sequence). CDR3 sequence: CASSSGLAVAGELFF. In DNA form, the CDR3 reads TGTGCCAGTAGTTCTGGACTAGCTGTCGCCGGGGAGCTGTTTTTT.

Note on this clone: An end of the junction does not agree with germline; a read error may underlie this. The chain carries TRBV15 and TRBJ1-6; 11 bases match TRBD1. Germline V lookup: CDR1 LNHNV, CDR2 YYDKDF (reference sequence). This CDR3 has 17 amino acids. The CDR3 here is CATSRGGQGARNSLLHF. The CDR3 DNA reads as TGTGCCACCAGCAGAGGCGGACAGGGGGCCCGAAATTCACTCCTCCACTTT.

By share of the sample, this clone is large. The chain is built from TRBV11-3 and TRBJ2-5; D could derive from TRBD1 or TRBD2 (5 bases each). The CDR3 covers 17 residues. The germline CDR1 and CDR2 sequences are SGHNT and YENEEA. V was shortened by 5 bases and J by 4 bases, with 23 bases between the two germline ends. The CDR3 sequence is CASSGSLGDPSRETQYF. CDR3 sequence (DNA): TGTGCCAGCAGCGGCTCTCTTGGGGACCCCTCCCGAGAGACCCAGTACTTC.

By share of the sample, this clone is medium-sized. The rearrangement joins TRBV9 to TRBJ1-2; D is perhaps TRBD1 (5 bases). CDR1 and CDR2 from the germline V gene are SGDLS and YYNGEE. The CDR3 extends over 14 amino acids. With 0 bases removed from V and 6 bases from J, the gap between germline ends came to 12 bases. The CDR3 bases are TGTGCCAGCAGCGTAGCTGTGGGACTTCATGGCTACACCTTC. Its protein is CASSVAVGLHGYTF.

This chain uses TRBV9 with TRBJ2-3; TRBD2 matches at 9 bases. This CDR3 spans 15 amino acids. Germline CDR1 SGDLS, CDR2 YYNGEE. V lost 0 bases and J lost 1; bases outside the gene matches: 0. DNA for the CDR3: TGTGCCAGCAGCGTAGGGACTAGCGGCACAGATACGCAGTATTTT. This sequence encodes CASSVGTSGTDTQYF.

The chain carries TRBV14 and TRBJ1-2, with 10 bases fitting TRBD1. From germline, CDR1 is SGHDN and CDR2 FVKESK. The V segment lost 1 base and the J segment 5 bases; nucleotides outside the gene matches: 4. This CDR3 comprises 15 residues. CDR3 coding DNA: TGTGCCAGCAGCCAAGTGGGGACAGGGGTTTATGGCTACACCTTC. Its protein product is CASSQVGTGVYGYTF.

This chain joins TRBV30 and TRBJ1-1; no definite D call. The V gene's germline CDR1 is GTSNPN and CDR2 SVGIG (reference sequence). The V end was cut by 0 bases, the J end by 4 bases, with 9 bases between. The CDR3 loop spans 13 amino acids. The chain's CDR3 is CAWSVPLGTEAFF. CDR3 nucleotide sequence: TGTGCCTGGAGTGTACCGTTGGGCACTGAAGCTTTCTTT. Full variable domain (missing parts from reference TRBV30 and TRBJ1-1): SQTIHQWPATLVQPVGSPLSLECTVEGTSNPNLYWYRQAAGRGLQLLFYSVGIGQISSEVPQNLSASRPQDRQFILSSKKLLLSDSGFYLCAWSVPLGTEAFFGQGTRLTVV.

This chain joins TRBV19 and TRBJ2-7; 9 bases line up with TRBD1. With V trimmed by 4 bases and J by 3 bases, 1 base remained unmatched. The CDR3 length is 13 residues. The germline V gene encodes CDR1 LNHDA and CDR2 SQIVND (reference sequence). CDR3 coding DNA: TGTGCCAGTAGTAGGGACAGGGTCTACGAGCAGTACTTC. Protein sequence: CASSRDRVYEQYF.

This chain uses TRBV30 with TRBJ2-7; possibly TRBD2 for D (6 bases). V lost 4 bases and J 2 bases, leaving 12 bases between the germline ends. This CDR3 is built from 13 residues. The germline CDR1 and CDR2 sequences are GTSNPN and SVGIG (reference sequence). In DNA form, the CDR3 reads TGTGCCTGGACTTGGACTAACACCTACGAGCAGTACTTC. It codes for CAWTWTNTYEQYF.

By its share, this clone is medium-sized. V usage is TRBV11-3 and J usage is TRBJ1-1; D remains unclear. This CDR3 is 14 amino acids long. Germline V gene lookup returns CDR1 SGHNT and CDR2 YENEEA. The V end was cut by 6 bases, the J end by 5 bases, with 16 bases between. CDR3 in amino acids: CASSLNIGFTEAFF. The CDR3 DNA reads TGTGCCAGCAGTTTGAACATCGGGTTTACTGAAGCTTTCTTT.

In this sample, this clone is medium-sized (0.01 to 0.1%). The chain combines TRBV11-3 with TRBJ2-3; TRBD2 is a possible D gene (5 bases). The CDR3 has 14 amino acids. Trimming removed 6 bases from V and 0 bases from J, with 10 bases in between. Germline-derived CDR1 and CDR2 are SGHNT and YENEEA. The CDR3 reads CASSYQRSTDTQYF. In nucleotides, the CDR3 is TGTGCCAGCAGTTACCAGCGGAGCACAGATACGCAGTATTTT.

The genes are TRBV6-8 and TRBJ1-2, with D tentatively TRBD1 (6 bases). V was pared by 6 bases and J by 3 bases, with 11 bases between. The germline V gene has CDR1 MNHGY and CDR2 SAAAGT. CDR3 size: 13 residues. CDR3 residues: CASRIQGHYGYTF. The CDR3 DNA follows: TGTGCCAGCAGGATACAGGGTCACTATGGCTACACCTTC.

The rearrangement links TRBV25-1 to TRBJ2-5; the match to TRBD2 covers 8 bases. The germline V gene has CDR1 MGHDK and CDR2 SYGVNS. This CDR3 has 16 amino acids. Trimming at V came to 1 base and at J to 5 bases, leaving 9 bases not matched to a gene. The CDR3 here is CASSEFGGLAGETQYF. CDR3 sequence (DNA): TGTGCCAGCAGTGAATTCGGAGGACTAGCAGGGGAGACCCAGTACTTC.